The 23 T cell receptor beta chains below all came from one sample that was sequenced in a study of neurological immune-mediated disorders. MiXCR, applied by TCRdb to the 5' RACE reads, yields one record per CDR3 protein. Here the sample spans about 120,000 distinct CDR3 sequences, roughly 3.1% being singletons. Sequenced input: PBMCs. The receptors were gathered from a woman under 40 with multiple sclerosis.

This clonotype was observed many times. A junction end diverges from the germline sequence, so it may reflect a read error. This chain links TRBV9 with TRBJ2-5; either TRBD1 or TRBD2 may supply D (5 bases each). CDR1 is SGDLS and CDR2 is YYNGEE in the germline V gene. The CDR3 is made up of 15 amino acids. The CDR3 is CASSVSGRYQETQYF. The CDR3, as DNA: TGTGCCAGCAGCGTCTCGGGACGGTACCAGGAGACCCAGTACTTC.

This clonotype was detected many times. The rearrangement uses TRBV24-1 and TRBJ2-1; TRBD2 matches at 9 bases. V lost 6 bases to trimming and J lost 8 bases; unmatched junction nucleotides: 10. The length of the CDR3 is 15 residues. Germline assignment: CDR1 KGHDR and CDR2 SFDVKD. CDR3 in amino acids: CATSLAGGPIHEQFF. CDR3 coding DNA: TGTGCCACCAGTTTGGCGGGGGGGCCGATCCATGAGCAGTTCTTC.

This clonotype was recorded many times. The junction departs from germline at one end; a sequencing error may be responsible. The V and J genes are TRBV7-6 and TRBJ1-1; D unclear. The CDR3 has 12 residues. Germline V CDR1 and CDR2: SGHVS, FNYEAQ. The CDR3 region is CASSPNGREPYF. The CDR3, as DNA: TGTGCCAGCAGCCCAAACGGCCGGGAGCCTTATTTT.

In DNA, the CDR3 is TGTGCCAGCGGTTCGGACGGACGAGGCACAGATACGCAGTATTTT. Translated: CASGSDGRGTDTQYF. The chain recombines TRBV6-5 with TRBJ2-3, with D uncertain. The germline V and J ends were trimmed by 8 bases and 1 base, with 16 bases remaining between them. The CDR3 runs 15 residues. Germline loops: CDR1 MNHEY, CDR2 SVGAGI.

This clonotype was counted many times. The V gene is TRBV29-1, the J gene TRBJ2-7, with TRBD2 identical over 12 bases. From germline, CDR1 is SQVTM and CDR2 ANQGSEA. Trimming cost V 6 bases and J 0 bases; bases outside gene matches: 3. The CDR3 loop spans 14 amino acids. The CDR3 here is CSVVTSGSSYEQYF. CDR3 nucleotide sequence: TGCAGCGTAGTGACTAGCGGGAGCTCCTACGAGCAGTACTTC.

This clonotype was counted many times. The CDR3 DNA follows: TGTGCCATCAGTGAGGAACCCTCACGGACCCAGTACTTC. Its protein is CAISEEPSRTQYF. J is TRBJ2-5 and V is TRBV10-3; no reliable D call. The CDR3 extends over 13 amino acids. The V and J ends lost 2 bases and 7 bases respectively, with 11 bases between them. In germline, CDR1 is ENHRY, CDR2 SYGVKD.

This clonotype has a count of ten or more. V and J are TRBV7-2 and TRBJ1-1; tentatively, D is TRBD1 (6 bases). V lost 6 bases and J lost 1, with 9 bases in between. The CDR3 consists of 13 residues. Germline V gives CDR1 SGHTA, CDR2 FQGNSA. The CDR3 here is CASSRQENTEAFF. The CDR3 DNA follows: TGTGCCAGCAGTCGACAGGAGAACACTGAAGCTTTCTTT. Supplemented by reference TRBV7-2 and TRBJ1-1, the full variable domain reads GAGVSQSPSNKVTEKGKDVELRCDPISGHTALYWYRQSLGQGLEFLIYFQGNSAPDKSGLPSDRFSAERTGGSVSTLTIQRTQQEDSAVYLCASSRQENTEAFFGQGTRLTVV.

Ten or more counts support this clonotype. This rearrangement joins TRBV20-1 to TRBJ2-3; D call uncertain. CDR1 is DFQATT, CDR2 SNEGSKA, per germline (reference sequence). V shed 2 bases and J shed 3 bases, with 12 bases lying between them. The CDR3 extends over 14 amino acids. The CDR3 region has the DNA TGCAGTGCTAGACTTAGCATCGAGACAGATACGCAGTATTTT. Residues: CSARLSIETDTQYF.

This clonotype came up a few times. A much larger clone lies a single base off, so this may be a read error. The chain couples TRBV20-1 to TRBJ2-1, with unresolved D. V was clipped by 0 bases and J by 7 bases, with 10 bases between them. CDR3 length equals 13 residues. Per germline, CDR1 DFQATT and CDR2 SNEGSKA (reference sequence). As DNA, the CDR3 is TGCAGTGCTAGAGATACGCGGAAGAATGAGCAGTTCTTC. It translates to CSARDTRKNEQFF.

This clonotype has a count of ten or more. The chain joins TRBV12-3 or TRBV12-4 to TRBJ1-1, with D possibly matching TRBD1 (6 bases). CDR3 length: 15 residues. Trimming took 9 bases from V and 1 from J, leaving 18 bases between them. The CDR3: CASLDRRGENTEAFF. The CDR3, as DNA: TGTGCCAGTCTTGACAGGCGGGGGGAGAACACTGAAGCTTTCTTT.

This clonotype was recorded many times. The chain employs TRBV7-2 and TRBJ2-2; 9 nucleotides match TRBD1. The CDR3 consists of 15 residues. Germline loops: CDR1 SGHTA, CDR2 FQGNSA. The junction had 1 base not matched to a gene; V was cut back by 4 bases and J by 1 base. The CDR3 sequence is CASSSGQGNTGELFF. The CDR3 nucleotides are TGTGCCAGCAGCTCGGGACAGGGGAACACCGGGGAGCTGTTTTTT.

This clonotype was counted at least ten times. This chain joins TRBV12-3 or TRBV12-4 and TRBJ1-2, with D tentatively TRBD1 (5 bases). The CDR3 runs 14 residues. The V and J ends lost 6 bases and 8 bases respectively, with 19 bases between them. CDR3 DNA: TGTGCCAGCAGCCCGAGGGGCGGCGGGCGCGGCTACACCTTC. Protein product: CASSPRGGGRGYTF.

In its sample, this clonotype was seen many times. The chain recombines TRBV12-3 or TRBV12-4 with TRBJ1-3; D not resolved. Trimming removed 5 bases from V and 0 bases from J, with 8 bases in between. The CDR3 consists of 14 residues. The CDR3 loop is CASSPFRSGNTIYF. In DNA form, the CDR3 reads TGTGCCAGCAGTCCTTTCCGCTCTGGAAACACCATATATTTT.

Ten or more counts support this clonotype. The chain has TRBV5-1 and TRBJ1-4; D is perhaps TRBD1 (5 bases). Germline V gene data show CDR1 as SGHRS and CDR2 as YFSETQ. Trimming pared 6 bases from V and 2 bases from J, leaving 14 bases between. This CDR3 is built from 15 residues. The CDR3 spells CASNSGGATNEKLFF. The CDR3 DNA reads as TGCGCCAGCAACTCGGGGGGTGCGACTAATGAAAAACTGTTTTTT.

Many counts were recorded for this clonotype. The rearrangement joins TRBV12-3 or TRBV12-4 to TRBJ1-1; 7 nucleotides match TRBD1. This CDR3 has 14 residues. Trimming at V came to 3 bases and at J to 0 bases, leaving 1 base not matched to a gene. The CDR3 DNA reads TGTGCCAGCAGTTTGGACAGGTTGAACACTGAAGCTTTCTTT. It translates to CASSLDRLNTEAFF.

This clonotype showed up many times. This rearrangement joins TRBV27 to TRBJ2-1; 13 bases are a match to TRBD2. CDR3 length equals 15 residues. Losses at the gene ends were 7 bases for V and 7 bases for J; bases not matched to a gene: 7. Germline CDR1 reads MNHEY; CDR2 reads SMNVEV (reference sequence). CDR3 region: CASIPGTSGTNEQFF. In DNA, the CDR3 is TGTGCCAGCATCCCAGGGACTAGCGGGACAAATGAGCAGTTCTTC.

This clonotype was picked up many times. V gene TRBV24-1 combines with J gene TRBJ2-1; D not resolved. This CDR3 region has 14 residues. In germline, CDR1 is KGHDR, CDR2 SFDVKD. V was clipped by 7 bases and J by 7 bases, with 16 bases between them. CDR3 residues: CATSWARTMNEQFF. The CDR3 coding sequence is TGTGCCACCAGCTGGGCTAGGACCATGAATGAGCAGTTCTTC.

The chain employs TRBV12-3 or TRBV12-4 and TRBJ2-2; 10 bases line up with TRBD2. CDR3 length: 18 amino acids. V shed 3 bases, J shed 0 bases, and the junction held 7 bases outside the gene matches. Here the CDR3 reads CASSLGPGLAPNTGELFF. DNA for the CDR3: TGTGCCAGCAGTTTGGGACCGGGACTAGCGCCGAACACCGGGGAGCTGTTTTTT.

This clonotype was observed many times. The chain has TRBV15 and TRBJ1-2; a possible D gene is TRBD1 (5 bases). The CDR3 contains 17 residues. Deletions cut 0 bases from V and 0 bases from J, with 14 bases between. The germline V gene encodes CDR1 LNHNV and CDR2 YYDKDF (reference sequence). CDR3 region: CATSRETWDRANYGYTF. Here the CDR3 DNA reads TGTGCCACCAGCAGAGAAACCTGGGACCGCGCTAACTATGGCTACACCTTC.

This clonotype was counted at least ten times. This chain uses TRBV12-3 or TRBV12-4 with TRBJ2-1, with D possibly matching TRBD2 (7 bases). The germline V and J ends were trimmed by 1 base and 2 bases, with 12 bases remaining between them. The CDR3 has 16 amino acids. CDR3 sequence: CASSLGGGPPYNEQFF. The CDR3 DNA reads as TGTGCCAGCAGTTTAGGCGGGGGCCCTCCCTACAATGAGCAGTTCTTC.

Ten or more counts support this clonotype. The genes are TRBV5-1 and TRBJ2-2; a weak D match, TRBD1 (7 bases). This CDR3 is 15 amino acids long. The germline CDR1 and CDR2 sequences are SGHRS and YFSETQ. V shed 0 bases and J shed 6 bases, with 12 bases lying between them. The DNA for the CDR3 is TGCGCCAGCAGCTTGGTCCCAGGGGGGTCCGGGGAGCTGTTTTTT. Protein: CASSLVPGGSGELFF.

This clonotype was seen repeatedly, ten times or more. The chain is built from TRBV12-3 or TRBV12-4 and TRBJ2-7; D is unclear. With 5 bases removed from V and 8 bases from J, the gap between germline ends came to 10 bases. CDR3 size: 11 residues. The CDR3 coding sequence is TGTGCCAGCAGTAAGTTAAATCAGCAGTACTTC. The encoded protein is CASSKLNQQYF.

This clonotype was found many times. The genes are TRBV20-1 and TRBJ1-5, with TRBD1 matching 9 bases. Germline lookup yields CDR1 DFQATT and CDR2 SNEGSKA (reference sequence). V trimming: 6 bases; J trimming: 5 bases; junction bases outside the gene matches: 5. The CDR3 is 13 amino acids. This chain's CDR3 is CSANRGLDQPQHF. CDR3 DNA sequence: TGCAGTGCGAACAGGGGGCTGGATCAGCCCCAGCATTTT.